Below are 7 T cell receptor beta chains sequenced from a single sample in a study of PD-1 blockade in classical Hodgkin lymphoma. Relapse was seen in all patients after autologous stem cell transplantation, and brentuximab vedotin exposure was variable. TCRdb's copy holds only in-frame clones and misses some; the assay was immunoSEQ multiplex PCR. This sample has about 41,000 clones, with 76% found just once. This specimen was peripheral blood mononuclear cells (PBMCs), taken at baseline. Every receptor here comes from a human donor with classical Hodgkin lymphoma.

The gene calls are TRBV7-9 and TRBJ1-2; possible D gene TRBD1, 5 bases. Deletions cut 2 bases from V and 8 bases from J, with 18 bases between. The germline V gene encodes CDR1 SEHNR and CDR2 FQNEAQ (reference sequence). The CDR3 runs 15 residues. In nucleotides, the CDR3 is TGTGCCAGCAGCTTAAGTGTGGACACCCCGCGGGGCTACACCTTC. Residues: CASSLSVDTPRGYTF.

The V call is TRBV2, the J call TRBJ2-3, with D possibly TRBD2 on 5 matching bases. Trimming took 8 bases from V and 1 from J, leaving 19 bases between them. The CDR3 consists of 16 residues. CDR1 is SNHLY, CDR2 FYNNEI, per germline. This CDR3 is CASQQQSSARTDTQYF. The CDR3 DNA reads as TGTGCCAGCCAACAGCAGAGTAGCGCCCGCACAGATACGCAGTATTTT.

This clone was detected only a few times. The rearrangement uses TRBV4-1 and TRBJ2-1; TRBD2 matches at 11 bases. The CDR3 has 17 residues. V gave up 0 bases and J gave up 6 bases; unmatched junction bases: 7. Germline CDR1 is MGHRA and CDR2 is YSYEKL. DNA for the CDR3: TGCGCCAGCAGCCAAGATAAAACTAGCGGGAGCCTCAATGAGCAGTTCTTC. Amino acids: CASSQDKTSGSLNEQFF.

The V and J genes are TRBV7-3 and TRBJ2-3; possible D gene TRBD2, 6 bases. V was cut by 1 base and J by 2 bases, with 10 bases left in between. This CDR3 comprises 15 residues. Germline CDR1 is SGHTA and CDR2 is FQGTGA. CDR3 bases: TGTGCCAGCAGCTTAAACCGCGGGGACACAGATACGCAGTATTTT. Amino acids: CASSLNRGDTDTQYF.

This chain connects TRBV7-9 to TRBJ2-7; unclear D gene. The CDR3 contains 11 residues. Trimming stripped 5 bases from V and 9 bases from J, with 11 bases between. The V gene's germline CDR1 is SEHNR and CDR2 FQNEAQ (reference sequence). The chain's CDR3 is CASSLEGGQYF. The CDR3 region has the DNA TGTGCCAGCAGCCTTGAAGGTGGGCAGTACTTC.

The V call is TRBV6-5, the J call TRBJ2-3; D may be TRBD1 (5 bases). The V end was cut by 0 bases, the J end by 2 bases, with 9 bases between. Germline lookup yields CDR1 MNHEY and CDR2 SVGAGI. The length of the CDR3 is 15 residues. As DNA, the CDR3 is TGTGCCAGCAGTTACTCGGGGCAGAACACAGATACGCAGTATTTT. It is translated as CASSYSGQNTDTQYF.

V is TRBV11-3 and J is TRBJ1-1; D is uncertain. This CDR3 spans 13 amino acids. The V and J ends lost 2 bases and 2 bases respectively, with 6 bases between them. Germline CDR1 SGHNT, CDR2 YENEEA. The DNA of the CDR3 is TGTGCCAGCAGCTTAATGGGTAACACTGAAGCTTTCTTT. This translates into CASSLMGNTEAFF.